This entry features one T cell receptor (beta chain) sequence. Its target is not known. The data were produced by immunoSEQ multiplex PCR, yet TCRdb's version contains in-frame clones alone and is incomplete. The sample lists 120,000 to 150,000 clones; around 90% were seen once. The data derive from a study of T cell responses to AZD1222 COVID-19 vaccine. Points from the study as a whole: Baseline seropositivity occurred in only a handful of AZD1222 recipients. Spike as a whole was targeted by vaccine-associated CD4 TCRs, dominant at 160-218 and 743-854.

CDR1 is SEHNR and CDR2 is FQNEAQ in the germline V gene (reference sequence). Trimming took 3 bases from V and 6 from J, leaving 9 bases between them. This CDR3 spans 14 amino acids. The receptor comes from an adult who received the MenACWY meningococcal vaccine as a control. V usage is TRBV7-9 and J usage is TRBJ1-6; D gene ambiguous. The sample here was peripheral blood, taken 28 days after the second dose of the MenACWY control vaccine. The CDR3 loop is CASSFSASNSPLHF. The CDR3 DNA reads as TGTGCCAGCAGCTTTTCGGCCAGTAATTCACCCCTCCACTTT.